Listed below are T cell receptor beta chains from one sample, sequenced in a study of identical twins. TCRdb used MiXCR to reprocess the 5' RACE reads, holding one entry per CDR3 protein. The table has hundreds of thousands of distinct CDR3 sequences, approximately 20% seen once. The data were also submitted as part of a second study, on yellow fever vaccine responses in identical twins.

Sequencing input: CD4+ T cells sorted from blood. The receptors shown here come from a woman aged 18-29 years in good health. Each CDR3 is given with its conserved first and last residue. D genes are given only for firm matches. Rows give clone size only sometimes, using once, few, many, or a class for an expanded clone.

v_gene	abundance	j_gene	d_gene	CDR3aa	CDR3nt
TRBV27	.	TRBJ2-2	TRBD2	CASSHAVGTSASGELFF	TGTGCCAGCAGTCACGCCGTCGGGACTAGCGCTTCCGGGGAGCTGTTTTTT
TRBV7-2	.	TRBJ2-5	TRBD1	CASSLSLGGTGEETQYF	TGTGCCAGCAGCTTATCTTTAGGGGGGACAGGGGAAGAGACCCAGTACTTC
TRBV5-1	.	TRBJ2-1	TRBD2	CASSSLPSGGTRNEQFF	TGCGCCAGCAGCTCGCTGCCTAGCGGGGGCACTAGGAATGAGCAGTTCTTC
TRBV7-8	.	TRBJ2-3	.	CASTRTLALTDTQYF	TGTGCCAGCACCAGGACCCTAGCTCTGACAGATACGCAGTATTTT
TRBV24-1	few	TRBJ1-3	.	CATSDLGSLIRGDWSSSGNTIYF	TGTGCCACCAGTGATTTAGGGAGTCTAATCCGAGGGGACTGGTCCAGCTCTGGAAACACCATATATTTT
TRBV12-3/TRBV12-4	few	TRBJ2-1	.	CASSQSGRYNEQFF	TGTGCCAGCAGTCAAAGCGGGCGGTACAATGAGCAGTTCTTC
TRBV20-1	few	TRBJ2-1	TRBD2	CSAIGLAGVSYNEQFF	TGCAGTGCCATTGGACTAGCGGGGGTTTCCTACAATGAGCAGTTCTTC
TRBV3-1	.	TRBJ2-3	.	CASSQDQTGFTDTQYF	TGTGCCAGCAGCCAAGACCAGACGGGGTTCACAGATACGCAGTATTTT
TRBV12-3/TRBV12-4	.	TRBJ1-5	TRBD1	CASRPTGGLNQPQHF	TGTGCCAGCAGGCCGACAGGGGGTCTCAATCAGCCCCAGCATTTT
TRBV20-1	.	TRBJ2-3	.	CSAPGTLSTDTQYF	TGCAGTGCCCCCGGGACCCTCAGCACAGATACGCAGTATTTT
TRBV4-1	few	TRBJ2-5	.	CASRPDGRLLMETQYF	TGCGCCAGCAGACCGGACGGGAGATTGTTGATGGAGACCCAGTACTTC
TRBV20-1	.	TRBJ2-7	.	CSARVGAPEQYF	TGCAGTGCTAGAGTAGGGGCGCCCGAGCAGTACTTC
TRBV7-9	.	TRBJ2-5	TRBD1	CATETGVETQYF	TGTGCCACCGAGACAGGGGTAGAGACCCAGTACTTC
TRBV27	few	TRBJ2-1	.	CASSSRPSGAYNEQFF	TGTGCCAGCAGTTCCCGGCCCAGCGGAGCGTACAATGAGCAGTTCTTC
TRBV11-2	.	TRBJ2-3	TRBD1	CASSARDRVGPDTQYF	TGTGCCAGCAGCGCCCGGGACAGGGTAGGCCCAGATACGCAGTATTTT
TRBV12-3/TRBV12-4	.	TRBJ2-1	.	CASRKTSLPYNEQFF	TGTGCCAGCAGAAAAACTAGCCTCCCCTACAATGAGCAGTTCTTC
TRBV5-1	.	TRBJ1-2	.	CASSNHRVVGYGYTF	TGCGCCAGCAGCAATCACAGGGTCGTCGGCTATGGCTACACCTTC
TRBV6-1	.	TRBJ1-5	TRBD1	CASSEGGDRAPQHF	TGTGCCAGCAGTGAAGGAGGGGACAGGGCGCCCCAGCATTTT
TRBV15	.	TRBJ2-5	TRBD1	CATSRVLAGGLETQYF	TGTGCCACCAGCAGAGTACTGGCAGGGGGCTTGGAGACCCAGTACTTC
TRBV10-3	few	TRBJ1-6	TRBD1	CAIRRTGKRGSPLHF	TGTGCCATCCGCAGGACAGGCAAGCGGGGTTCACCCCTCCACTTT
TRBV7-2	.	TRBJ2-7	.	CASSLLWESYEQYF	TGTGCCAGCAGCTTATTGTGGGAATCCTACGAGCAGTACTTC
TRBV15	few	TRBJ2-1	TRBD2	CATSRGGLTSGRGNEQFF	TGTGCCACCAGCAGAGGGGGATTGACTAGCGGGAGAGGCAATGAGCAGTTCTTC
TRBV7-8	few	TRBJ2-1	TRBD2	CASSPTSGNSYNEQFF	TGTGCCAGCAGCCCCACTAGCGGAAACTCCTACAATGAGCAGTTCTTC
TRBV7-9	.	TRBJ2-3	.	CASSRDLNTQYF	TGTGCCAGCAGCCGGGATTTAAACACGCAGTATTTT
TRBV18	.	TRBJ2-1	TRBD2	CASASGLANEQFF	TGTGCCAGCGCAAGTGGACTAGCCAATGAGCAGTTCTTC
TRBV6-2/TRBV6-3	.	TRBJ2-7	TRBD2	CASNRKSAGVHEQYF	TGTGCCAGCAACCGTAAGTCGGCGGGGGTGCACGAGCAGTACTTC
TRBV7-2	many	TRBJ2-1	TRBD1	CASSRQGGNYNEQFF	TGTGCCAGCAGCCGACAGGGGGGGAACTACAATGAGCAGTTCTTC
TRBV28	few	TRBJ2-7	TRBD2	CASTQTSGGSYEQYF	TGTGCCAGCACTCAGACTAGCGGGGGCTCCTACGAGCAGTACTTC
TRBV2	.	TRBJ1-2	.	CASSEVRGSNYGYTF	TGTGCCAGCAGTGAAGTTAGGGGTTCCAACTATGGCTACACCTTC
TRBV5-1	.	TRBJ1-6	.	CASSLEGFGNSPLHF	TGCGCCAGCAGCTTGGAGGGGTTCGGGAATTCACCCCTCCACTTT
TRBV10-3	few	TRBJ1-2	.	CAISEEQNYGYTF	TGTGCCATCAGTGAGGAACAGAACTATGGCTACACCTTC
TRBV6-1	few	TRBJ2-2	.	CASRGETGELFF	TGTGCCAGCAGGGGGGAAACCGGGGAGCTGTTTTTT
TRBV20-1	few	TRBJ2-7	.	CGGRDPNSYEQYF	TGCGGGGGTCGGGACCCAAACTCCTACGAGCAGTACTTC
TRBV7-3	.	TRBJ1-6	TRBD1	CASSSGTGTNSPLHF	TGTGCCAGCAGCTCCGGGACAGGGACTAATTCACCCCTCCACTTT
TRBV27	few	TRBJ2-1	.	CASSLSLGLRSYNEQFF	TGTGCCAGCAGTTTATCCCTTGGATTACGCTCCTACAATGAGCAGTTCTTC
TRBV10-2	.	TRBJ2-1	TRBD2	CASSQSPASGEQFF	TGCGCCAGCAGCCAGAGTCCGGCTAGCGGGGAGCAGTTCTTC
TRBV5-5	few	TRBJ2-2	TRBD2	CASSSLAGSNTGELFF	TGTGCCAGCAGCTCCCTAGCGGGTTCGAACACCGGGGAGCTGTTTTTT
TRBV5-1	many	TRBJ1-1	TRBD1	CASSSGQGNTEAFF	TGTGCCAGCAGCTCAGGACAGGGGAACACTGAAGCTTTCTTT
TRBV5-1	many	TRBJ2-3	TRBD2	CASSLGTSGNTDTQYF	TGCGCCAGCAGCTTGGGCACTAGCGGGAACACAGATACGCAGTATTTT
TRBV11-1	few	TRBJ2-2	.	CASSLGGSGPEGTGELFF	TGTGCCAGCAGCTTGGGCGGCTCTGGACCGGAGGGCACCGGGGAGCTGTTTTTT
TRBV11-2	.	TRBJ1-1	TRBD1	CASSLERTGKTEAFF	TGTGCCAGCAGCTTAGAGAGGACAGGGAAGACTGAAGCTTTCTTT
TRBV2	.	TRBJ2-7	.	CASRETGLSNEQYF	TGTGCCAGCAGGGAAACCGGCCTGTCCAACGAGCAGTACTTC
TRBV10-3	few	TRBJ2-1	.	CAISPGSSDEQFF	TGTGCCATCAGCCCAGGGAGTAGTGATGAGCAGTTCTTC
TRBV7-8	.	TRBJ2-2	.	CASTQEGGTNTGELFF	TGTGCCAGCACCCAGGAGGGCGGGACGAACACCGGGGAGCTGTTTTTT